This T cell receptor (beta chain) is drawn from a study of Ad26.COV2.S vaccination and SARS-CoV-2 variants. Study background: Participants got Ad26.COV2.S intramuscularly, once or twice 56 days apart.

On this clone: The target antigen is unknown.

Produced via immunoSEQ multiplex PCR; TCRdb's table is partial and in-frame only. Of about 400,000 clones listed, 83% are singletons. Indicated treatment: roughly 20 received Ad26.COV2.S at low or high dose, single or two shots; about 5 received placebo; per-sample allocation not given. Sampling took place 63 days after the first vaccine or placebo injection. The donor's status was that of an adult aged 18-55 years in Boston. The CDR3 runs 14 residues. Germline CDR1 is MNHEY and CDR2 is SMNVEV (reference sequence). Trimming left V 2 bases short and J 3 bases short, with 7 bases between. General study points: Comparable non-spike TCR breadth was observed in vaccine and placebo recipients. It was vaccine recipients, not placebo recipients, who had the higher spike-specific TCR breadth.

The source is a person aged 18-60 years who received the Ad26.COV2.S COVID-19 vaccine or a placebo. The chain joins TRBV27 to TRBJ2-2, with D uncertain. Sequencing used peripheral blood, obtained in a trial of Ad26.COV2.S vaccine versus placebo. CDR3 loop: CASSLGRYTGELFF. The CDR3 region has the DNA TGTGCCAGCAGTTTAGGCCGGTACACCGGGGAGCTGTTTTTT.